These 27 T cell receptor beta chains came from one sample sequenced in a study of blood T cell repertoires in COVID-19 (TCRdb year 2020). Library generation was performed with the immunoSEQ multiplex PCR assay. TCRdb stores this immuneACCESS table with in-frame sequences only. Part of the clones is absent; in the studies checked, under half of the shortfall reflects unresolved V genes, and no reason is known for the rest. In this sample the table shows some 80,000 clones, 90% of which occur a single time. Of the sample, less than 0.85% is held by the ten largest clones. Material: peripheral blood. The receptors were gathered from a woman over 75 with acute or convalescent COVID-19.

The sample holds one count of this clone. This sequence joins TRBV14 and TRBJ2-7; tentatively, D is TRBD2 (6 bases). V lost 1 base and J 4 bases, leaving 14 bases between the germline ends. This CDR3 contains 15 residues. Per the germline V gene, CDR1 is SGHDN and CDR2 is FVKESK. CDR3 nucleotides: TGTGCCAGCAGCCAAGGTTCCGGGAGTAGGTACGAGCAGTACTTC. Its protein product is CASSQGSGSRYEQYF. The full variable domain, rest sourced from reference TRBV14 and TRBJ2-7, is EAGVTQFPSHSVIEKGQTVTLRCDPISGHDNLYWYRRVMGKEIKFLLHFVKESKQDESGMPNNRFLAERTGGTYSTLKVQPAELEDSGVYFCASSQGSGSRYEQYFGPGTRLTVT.

The V and J genes are TRBV4-2 and TRBJ1-3; maybe TRBD1 (6 bases). Per the germline V gene, CDR1 is LGHNA and CDR2 is YNFKEQ. This CDR3 contains 14 residues. V gave up 4 bases and J gave up 2 bases, with 9 bases separating them. CDR3 bases: TGTGCCAGCAGCCCACCAGGGGCTGGAAACACCATATATTTT. This translates into CASSPPGAGNTIYF.

This rearrangement joins TRBV5-1 to TRBJ2-7; TRBD1 matches 9 bases. J was trimmed by 3 bases and V by 0 bases; bases with no gene match: 7. CDR3 length: 16 amino acids. Germline values: CDR1 SGHRS, CDR2 YFSETQ. DNA of the CDR3: TGCGCCAGCAGCTTGGAAACAGGGGGCAGGCTCTACGAGCAGTACTTC. Amino acids: CASSLETGGRLYEQYF.

The chain is built from TRBV4-2 and TRBJ1-1; TRBD1 agrees at 7 bases. J gave up 5 bases and V 0 bases, and 6 bases lay outside the gene matches. From germline, CDR1 is LGHNA and CDR2 YNFKEQ. CDR3 size: 15 residues. This chain's CDR3 is CASSQEDREETEAFF. CDR3 DNA sequence: TGTGCCAGCAGCCAAGAAGACAGGGAGGAAACTGAAGCTTTCTTT.

The chain links TRBV12-5 to TRBJ1-3; TRBD1 aligns across 9 bases. CDR1 LGHNT and CDR2 FRNRAP come from the germline V gene. V was clipped by 3 bases and J by 2 bases; unmatched bases: 8. The CDR3 runs 17 residues. CDR3 nucleotides: TGTGCTAGTGGTTTTGGGTCACAGGGGGCAGCTGGAAACACCATATATTTT. Protein sequence: CASGFGSQGAAGNTIYF.

This clone was seen a single time. The J gene is TRBJ2-3, the V gene TRBV5-6; a possible D gene is TRBD2 (6 bases). The V gene lost 3 bases and the J gene lost 4 bases, with 15 bases spanning the gap. The CDR3 runs 15 residues. Germline-derived CDR1 and CDR2 are SGHDT and YYEEEE. This CDR3 is CASSWGLASSDTQYF. The CDR3, as DNA: TGTGCCAGCAGCTGGGGTCTAGCGTCCTCAGATACGCAGTATTTT.

A single count supports this clone. The J gene is TRBJ2-5, the V gene TRBV3-1 (or the pseudogene TRBV3-2); D might be TRBD1 (5 bases). Trimming stripped 0 bases from V and 5 bases from J, with 10 bases between. Germline V gene lookup returns CDR1 LGHDT and CDR2 YNNKEL (reference sequence). This CDR3 is built from 14 residues. CDR3 protein: CASSQDRGGETQYF. The CDR3 DNA is TGTGCCAGCAGCCAAGATAGGGGTGGGGAGACCCAGTACTTC.

The chain has TRBV5-1 and TRBJ2-1; 8 bases fit TRBD2. The ends lost 2 bases at V and 6 bases at J; junction bases unmatched: 7. This CDR3 comprises 15 residues. The germline gives CDR1 SGHRS, CDR2 YFSETQ. CDR3 sequence (DNA): TGCGCCAGCAGCTTTTCCGGGAGCGGGAGCAATGAGCAGTTCTTC. It codes for CASSFSGSGSNEQFF.

The chain has TRBV18 and TRBJ1-1; tentative D call: TRBD1 (5 bases). This CDR3 region has 15 residues. Germline loops: CDR1 KGHSH, CDR2 LQKENI. V was shortened by 0 bases and J by 8 bases, with 16 bases between the two germline ends. The CDR3 loop reads CASSPPNRFLSEAFF. Here the CDR3 DNA reads TGTGCCAGCTCACCACCGAACAGGTTCCTCTCGGAAGCTTTCTTT.

This chain joins TRBV5-1 and TRBJ2-1; TRBD1 matches 9 bases. The CDR3 is made up of 15 amino acids. V shed 2 bases, J shed 3 bases, and the junction held 3 bases outside the gene matches. Germline V gene sequence: CDR1 SGHRS, CDR2 YFSETQ. CDR3 nucleotides: TGCGCCAGCAGCTTTGGGACAGGGAGCTACAATGAGCAGTTCTTC. This sequence encodes CASSFGTGSYNEQFF.

V gene TRBV5-5 combines with J gene TRBJ2-3, with D maybe TRBD1 (5 bases). The germline CDR1 and CDR2 sequences are SGHKS and YYEKEE (reference sequence). The CDR3 runs 16 residues. The V and J ends lost 0 bases and 2 bases respectively, with 13 bases between them. The CDR3 region is CASSLEPRGFTDTQYF. CDR3 DNA sequence: TGTGCCAGCAGCTTGGAGCCTAGGGGATTCACAGATACGCAGTATTTT.

The chain is built from TRBV3-1 (or the pseudogene TRBV3-2) and TRBJ2-1; 8 bases fit TRBD1. Germline loops: CDR1 LGHDT, CDR2 YNNKEL (reference sequence). This CDR3 is built from 15 residues. V lost 0 bases to trimming and J lost 7 bases; unmatched junction nucleotides: 5. The CDR3 sequence is CASSQEVWTGNEQFF. The CDR3 bases are TGTGCCAGCAGCCAAGAAGTCTGGACAGGGAATGAGCAGTTCTTC.

The chain combines TRBV19 with TRBJ1-2, with TRBD1 as a possible D gene (5 bases). Germline CDR1 and CDR2: LNHDA and SQIVND (reference sequence). The ends were cut back, 5 bases at V and 6 bases at J, with 16 bases in the middle. There are 14 residues in the CDR3. The CDR3 sequence: CASSPLQGFNGYTF. In DNA, the CDR3 is TGTGCCAGTAGTCCCCTTCAGGGTTTCAATGGCTACACCTTC.

V usage is TRBV24-1 and J usage is TRBJ2-1; TRBD2 matches at 14 bases. The CDR3 is made up of 17 amino acids. Germline V gene lookup returns CDR1 KGHDR and CDR2 SFDVKD. V shed 1 base, J shed 8 bases, and the junction held 6 bases outside the gene matches. This chain's CDR3 is CATSDFRLAGGDDEQFF. In DNA, the CDR3 is TGTGCCACCAGTGATTTCAGACTAGCGGGAGGGGATGATGAGCAGTTCTTC.

This clone has just a few counts. The CDR3 DNA follows: TGTGCCAGTAGTATCCCAGGAAACACCATATATTTT. Translation: CASSIPGNTIYF. The chain links TRBV19 to TRBJ1-3, with no clear D. This CDR3 region has 12 residues. V was trimmed by 3 bases and J by 4 bases, leaving 4 bases between them. Germline V CDR1 and CDR2: LNHDA, SQIVND (reference sequence).

This clone was counted only a few times. V is TRBV5-4 and J is TRBJ2-5, with D perhaps TRBD2 (5 bases). Germline values: CDR1 SGHNT, CDR2 YYREEE (reference sequence). V lost 5 bases and J lost 5, with 13 bases in between. The CDR3 sequence is 13 residues long. The CDR3 DNA sequence: TGTGCCAGCAGACATCCCTCGGGGGAGACCCAGTACTTC. This gives the protein CASRHPSGETQYF. Variable domain in full (rest from reference TRBV5-4 and TRBJ2-5): ETGVTQSPTHLIKTRGQQVTLRCSSQSGHNTVSWYQQALGQGPQFIFQYYREEENGRGNFPPRFSGLQFPNYSSELNVNALELDDSALYLCASRHPSGETQYFGPGTRLLVL.

The chain recombines TRBV9 with TRBJ2-1, with 14 bases matching TRBD2. In germline, CDR1 is SGDLS, CDR2 YYNGEE. V shed 1 base, J shed 8 bases, and the junction held 8 bases outside the gene matches. CDR3 length: 17 amino acids. In DNA form, the CDR3 reads TGTGCCAGCAGCGTAACCCTAGGGGGACTAGCGGGGGATGAGCAGTTCTTC. It specifies CASSVTLGGLAGDEQFF.

This CDR3 reads CASSSTGSTEAFF. CDR3 sequence (DNA): TGTGCCAGCAGTTCGACAGGAAGTACTGAAGCTTTCTTT. The chain couples TRBV6-5 to TRBJ1-1; tentative D call: TRBD1 (6 bases). This CDR3 contains 13 residues. V lost 4 bases, J lost 5 bases, and 11 bases lay in between. Germline lookup yields CDR1 MNHEY and CDR2 SVGAGI.

As to this clone: One junction end does not reproduce the germline sequence, and a read error may be involved. This chain uses TRBV7-9 with TRBJ2-5, with D possibly being TRBD2 (5 bases). Germline V lookup: CDR1 SEHNR, CDR2 FQNEAQ (reference sequence). CDR3 size: 13 residues. The CDR3 region has the DNA TGTGCCAGCAGCTTAGGAGGGCAAGGGACCCAGTACTTC. It encodes CASSLGGQGTQYF.

The chain couples TRBV28 to TRBJ2-1; D gene uncertain. This CDR3 spans 13 amino acids. From germline, CDR1 is MDHEN and CDR2 SYDVKM. Trimming left V 6 bases short and J 7 bases short, with 13 bases between. CDR3 amino acids: CASSPAEVNEQFF. The CDR3 DNA reads as TGTGCCAGCAGCCCTGCCGAGGTGAATGAGCAGTTCTTC.

V gene TRBV7-9 combines with J gene TRBJ1-2; the D is unclear. The CDR3 is 14 residues long. CDR1 SEHNR and CDR2 FQNEAQ come from the germline V gene (reference sequence). V lost 4 bases, J lost 2 bases, and 11 bases lay in between. The CDR3 protein is CASSYWPGNYGYTF. The CDR3 DNA sequence: TGTGCCAGCAGCTACTGGCCGGGAAACTATGGCTACACCTTC.

The chain links TRBV3-1 (or the pseudogene TRBV3-2) to TRBJ1-5; D is possibly TRBD1 (6 bases). Germline CDR1 and CDR2: LGHDT and YNNKEL (reference sequence). V was pared by 4 bases and J by 6 bases, with 13 bases between. The CDR3 has 14 amino acids. CDR3: CASSLQGSRQPQHF. The CDR3 DNA reads as TGTGCCAGCAGCCTACAGGGAAGTCGTCAGCCCCAGCATTTT.

The V and J genes are TRBV5-1 and TRBJ2-5; 14 bases are a match to TRBD2. V lost 0 bases to trimming and J lost 0 bases; unmatched junction nucleotides: 10. The CDR3 length is 20 residues. Germline CDR1 and CDR2: SGHRS and YFSETQ. CDR3 DNA sequence: TGCGCCAGCAGCTTGGGAACCGGGACTAGCGGGAGTTCATACCAAGAGACCCAGTACTTC. It is translated as CASSLGTGTSGSSYQETQYF.

The chain couples TRBV11-2 to TRBJ2-1, with a possible D match to TRBD2 (6 bases). V was shortened by 0 bases and J by 6 bases, with 12 bases between the two germline ends. The CDR3 is 15 residues long. The germline gives CDR1 SGHAT, CDR2 FQNNGV. The CDR3: CASSLDPLAPNEQFF. The CDR3 coding sequence is TGTGCCAGCAGCTTAGATCCACTAGCACCCAATGAGCAGTTCTTC.

The DNA for the CDR3 is TGTGCCAGCAGCTTGGCGGGGGGGGCGGATACGCAGTATTTT. It specifies CASSLAGGADTQYF. This chain links TRBV5-4 with TRBJ2-3; TRBD2 agrees at 8 bases. V lost 0 bases to trimming and J lost 6 bases; unmatched junction nucleotides: 3. From germline, CDR1 is SGHNT and CDR2 YYREEE (reference sequence). This CDR3 spans 14 amino acids. The entire variable domain, with the rest obtained from reference TRBV5-4 and TRBJ2-3, is as follows: ETGVTQSPTHLIKTRGQQVTLRCSSQSGHNTVSWYQQALGQGPQFIFQYYREEENGRGNFPPRFSGLQFPNYSSELNVNALELDDSALYLCASSLAGGADTQYFGPGTRLTVL.

The chain links TRBV6-6 to TRBJ1-6; the D is unclear. The germline CDR1 and CDR2 sequences are MNHNY and SVGAGI (reference sequence). The CDR3 extends over 14 amino acids. The V end lost 5 bases, the J end lost 8 bases, and 13 bases lay between the germline ends. Here the CDR3 reads CASSLQVPDSPLHF. In DNA form, the CDR3 reads TGTGCCAGCAGTCTTCAGGTTCCGGATTCACCCCTCCACTTT.

This clone was picked up one time. The chain carries TRBV10-1 and TRBJ2-2; TRBD1 might be the D (5 bases). V was clipped by 8 bases and J by 0 bases, with 16 bases between them. CDR3 length: 16 amino acids. Germline loops: CDR1 WNHNN, CDR2 SYGVQD (reference sequence). The CDR3 coding sequence is TGCGCCAGCGAGTGGGGCCGGGTACCGAACACCGGGGAGCTGTTTTTT. This translates into CASEWGRVPNTGELFF.